The 2 T cell receptor beta chains reported below all come from one sample, sequenced in a study of breast tumors, draining lymph nodes, adjacent tissues. TCRdb passed the multiplex PCR reads through MiXCR, listing each CDR3 protein once. The data hold around 230,000 distinct CDR3 sequences, with roughly 32% observed a single time. Breast cancer patients provided tissue from their axillary draining lymph nodes. Sequenced material: axillary lymph node tissue. These receptors were obtained from a female donor with breast cancer. Some clones in this sample may be carry-over from other donors' samples.

This clonotype was observed many times. The V gene is TRBV10-3, the J gene TRBJ2-1, with 15 bases matching TRBD2. There are 14 residues in the CDR3. The ends lost 6 bases at V and 13 bases at J; junction bases unmatched: 7. Germline CDR1 is ENHRY and CDR2 is SYGVKD. As DNA, the CDR3 is TGTGCCATCAGGGATGGACTAGCGGGAGGGCGACAGTTCTTC. Its translation is CAIRDGLAGGRQFF.

Ten or more counts support this clonotype. The genes are TRBV4-3 and TRBJ2-1; 10 nucleotides align to TRBD2. The trim removed 0 bases at V and 8 bases at J, leaving 16 bases unmatched. The CDR3 loop spans 19 amino acids. From germline, CDR1 is LGHNA and CDR2 YSLEER. The CDR3 DNA follows: TGCGCCAGCAGCCAAGAGGCCAGCGGGAGGGCCTTAGGGCACGATGAGCAGTTCTTC. Amino acids: CASSQEASGRALGHDEQFF.